The present T cell receptor (beta chain) was sequenced within a study of blood T cell repertoires in COVID-19. Profiling relied on immunoSEQ multiplex PCR, and the TCRdb table lists in-frame clones only, not all of them. The sample lists 130,000 or so clones, around 89% seen once, with approximately 4.3% in the top ten. This CDR3 is 15 amino acids long. Deletions cut 2 bases from V and 0 bases from J, with 9 bases between. Looked up from germline, CDR1 is MNHEY and CDR2 is SMNVEV (reference sequence). The clonotype was recovered from a man aged 55-75 years with COVID-19, enrolled during active disease. The V and J genes are TRBV27 and TRBJ2-3; D is unresolved. The source material was peripheral blood. CDR3 in DNA: TGTGCCAGCAGTTTACTCCGTGTAAGCACAGATACGCAGTATTTT. Translation: CASSLLRVSTDTQYF.